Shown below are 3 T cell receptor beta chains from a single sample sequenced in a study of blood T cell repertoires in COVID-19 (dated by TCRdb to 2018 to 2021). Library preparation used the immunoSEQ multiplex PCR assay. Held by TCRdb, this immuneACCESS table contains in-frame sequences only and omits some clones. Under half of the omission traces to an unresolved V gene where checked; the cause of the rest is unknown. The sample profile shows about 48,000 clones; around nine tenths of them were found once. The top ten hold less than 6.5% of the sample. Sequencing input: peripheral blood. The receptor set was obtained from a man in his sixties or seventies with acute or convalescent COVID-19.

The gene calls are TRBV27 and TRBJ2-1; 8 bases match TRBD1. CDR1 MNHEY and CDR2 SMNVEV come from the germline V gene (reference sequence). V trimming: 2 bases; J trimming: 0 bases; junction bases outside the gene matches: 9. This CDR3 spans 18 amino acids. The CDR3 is CASSLRGTGPSSYNEQFF. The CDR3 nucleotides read TGTGCCAGCAGTTTAAGGGGGACAGGACCTTCCTCCTACAATGAGCAGTTCTTC.

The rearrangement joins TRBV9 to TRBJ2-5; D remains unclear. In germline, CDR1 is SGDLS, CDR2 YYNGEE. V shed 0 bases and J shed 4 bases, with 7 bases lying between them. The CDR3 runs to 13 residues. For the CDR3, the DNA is TGTGCCAGCAGCGTAGCTCCGAGAGAGACCCAGTACTTC. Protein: CASSVAPRETQYF.

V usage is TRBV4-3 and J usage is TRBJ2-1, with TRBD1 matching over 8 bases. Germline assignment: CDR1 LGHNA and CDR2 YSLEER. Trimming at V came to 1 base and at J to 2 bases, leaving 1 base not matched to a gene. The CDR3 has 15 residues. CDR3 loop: CASSQVRGPYNEQFF. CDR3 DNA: TGCGCCAGCAGCCAAGTCAGGGGGCCCTACAATGAGCAGTTCTTC.